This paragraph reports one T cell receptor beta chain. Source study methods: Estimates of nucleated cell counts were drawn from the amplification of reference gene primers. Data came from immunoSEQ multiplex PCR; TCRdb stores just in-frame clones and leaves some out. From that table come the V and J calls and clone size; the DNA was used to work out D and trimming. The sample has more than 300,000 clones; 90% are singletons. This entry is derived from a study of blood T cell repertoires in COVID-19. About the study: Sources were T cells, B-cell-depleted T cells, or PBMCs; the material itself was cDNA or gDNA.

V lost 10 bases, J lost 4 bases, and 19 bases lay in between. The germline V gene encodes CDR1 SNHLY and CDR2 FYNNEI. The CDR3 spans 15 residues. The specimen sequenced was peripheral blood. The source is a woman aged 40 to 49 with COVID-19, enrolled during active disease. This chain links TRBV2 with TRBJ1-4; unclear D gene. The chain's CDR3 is CATQRDSLVNEKLFF. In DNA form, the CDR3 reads TGTGCCACTCAGCGGGATTCCCTAGTTAATGAAAAACTGTTTTTT. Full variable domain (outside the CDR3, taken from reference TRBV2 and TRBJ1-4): EPEVTQTPSHQVTQMGQEVILRCVPISNHLYFYWYRQILGQKVEFLVSFYNNEISEKSEIFDDQFSVERPDGSNFTLKIRSTKLEDSAMYFCATQRDSLVNEKLFFGSGTQLSVL.